This TCR beta chain was sequenced during a study of cytomegalovirus exposure and HLA in healthy donors. The J segment lost 0 bases and the V segment lost 4 bases, leaving 16 bases of the junction unmatched. CDR1 LGHNT and CDR2 FRNRAP come from the germline V gene. The CDR3 spans 19 residues. Sequencing used immunoSEQ multiplex PCR; TCRdb keeps in-frame clones, though not all of them. The profile shows approximately 70,000 clones, less than 95% of them singletons. The specimen sequenced was PBMCs. V usage is TRBV12-5 and J usage is TRBJ1-1, with 8 bases that match TRBD1. This TCR was sampled from a woman aged 18-29 years in good health and CMV-seronegative. The CDR3 DNA reads TGTGCTAGTGGTTACCGAAGTTGGACAGGGAACCCCCTGAACACTGAAGCTTTCTTT. Translation gives CASGYRSWTGNPLNTEAFF.